This TCR beta chain was obtained from a study of blood T cell repertoires in COVID-19. CDR1 and CDR2 (germline): LNHDA, SQIVND (reference sequence). The CDR3 has 16 residues. The ends lost 4 bases at V and 0 bases at J; junction bases unmatched: 5. In the study's own analysis: Amplification of reference gene primers provided the estimated nucleated cell counts. Clones were sequenced by immunoSEQ multiplex PCR, and TCRdb holds only the in-frame ones, with some missing. V and J calls and clone size are copied from that table; D and trimming were computed from the DNA. The table shows roughly 430,000 clones, with roughly 86% occurring only once. Residents of under 25 US areas, aged about 18 to 95 years, made up the participants.

Sequenced material: PBMCs or T cells enriched from blood (not recorded which). The chain has TRBV19 and TRBJ1-1; 10 bases match TRBD1. The TCR sequence derives from a woman aged 40 to 50 with acute COVID-19. CDR3 in amino acids: CASSKGTGDLNTEAFF. For the CDR3, the DNA is TGTGCCAGTAGTAAAGGGACAGGGGACTTGAACACTGAAGCTTTCTTT.